This TCR beta chain was captured by sequencing in a study of OX40 agonist ivuxolimab in advanced cancers. Per germline, CDR1 SGHNT and CDR2 YYREEE (reference sequence). V was shortened by 6 bases and J by 3 bases, with 15 bases between the two germline ends. This CDR3 is 14 amino acids long. Using immunoSEQ multiplex PCR, the repertoire was profiled, and TCRdb retains in-frame clones only, with some absent. The table lists under 80,000 clones, approximately 78% of them singletons. Sequenced here: CD4+ or CD8+ T cells sorted from blood, sampled in a trial of the OX40 agonist ivuxolimab. J is TRBJ1-1 and V is TRBV5-4; D may be TRBD1 (6 bases). The clonotype originates from an adult with an advanced solid tumor such as melanoma, head and neck, liver or kidney cancer. The CDR3 bases are TGTGCCAGCACCCGCGGGGGGCACGACACTGAAGCTTTCTTT. Its protein product is CASTRGGHDTEAFF.